Each of the 21 T cell receptor beta chains below was sequenced from the same sample in a study of cytomegalovirus exposure and HLA in healthy donors. 13 Jbeta primers and 60 Vbeta primers were used for the PCR. TCRdb's table, derived via immunoSEQ multiplex PCR, lists solely in-frame clones and lacks some. The data show approximately 300,000 clones, roughly 80% seen once. Sequencing input: PBMCs. The receptors originated from a girl aged 2-10 years in good health and CMV-seronegative.

V usage is TRBV28 and J usage is TRBJ1-2; TRBD1 is a possible D gene (6 bases). CDR3 length: 14 residues. V was trimmed by 7 bases and J by 2 bases, leaving 14 bases between them. CDR1 MDHEN and CDR2 SYDVKM come from the germline V gene. The chain's CDR3 is CASNPGQGNYGYTF. The CDR3 DNA is TGTGCCAGCAACCCCGGCCAGGGGAACTATGGCTACACCTTC.

The chain employs TRBV18 and TRBJ1-5; 7 nucleotides match TRBD1. V trimming: 6 bases; J trimming: 0 bases; junction bases outside the gene matches: 11. CDR1 KGHSH and CDR2 LQKENI come from the germline V gene. The CDR3 extends over 17 amino acids. DNA of the CDR3: TGTGCCAGCTCTGGGACAGTTTCCCGCAATAGCAATCAGCCCCAGCATTTT. The encoded protein is CASSGTVSRNSNQPQHF.

This clone was recorded a few times. This chain uses TRBV27 with TRBJ2-3, with 10 bases matching TRBD2. The CDR3 is 18 amino acids. Trimming cost V 7 bases and J 3 bases; bases outside gene matches: 16. Germline V CDR1 and CDR2: MNHEY, SMNVEV (reference sequence). The DNA for the CDR3 is TGTGCCAGCACAGAGGGACTAGCGCGTTGTTGGGTTACAGATACGCAGTATTTT. This sequence encodes CASTEGLARCWVTDTQYF.

The V and J genes are TRBV4-2 and TRBJ2-1; TRBD1 agrees at 7 bases. The length of the CDR3 is 16 residues. Trimming removed 0 bases from V and 7 bases from J; junction bases left unmatched: 9. Germline CDR1 is LGHNA and CDR2 is YNFKEQ. CDR3 sequence (DNA): TGTGCCAGCAGCCAAGAGTCGACAGGGTGGACGAATGAGCAGTTCTTC. Protein sequence: CASSQESTGWTNEQFF.

This chain links TRBV4-1 with TRBJ2-5; 10 bases map to TRBD1. The last part of the DNA fits TRBJ2-7 better; the J call may be wrong. The V gene's germline CDR1 is MGHRA and CDR2 YSYEKL. The CDR3 sequence is 16 residues long. CDR3 loop: CASSQDPGTGVREQYF. Here the CDR3 DNA reads TGCGCCAGCAGCCAAGACCCCGGGACAGGGGTTCGCGAGCAGTACTTC.

This clone was observed a few times. The chain uses TRBV15 and TRBJ2-2; TRBD2 might be the D (6 bases). From germline, CDR1 is LNHNV and CDR2 YYDKDF (reference sequence). This CDR3 is built from 15 residues. V gave up 4 bases and J gave up 2 bases, with 11 bases separating them. CDR3 region: CATSTPGLNTGELFF. The CDR3 nucleotides read TGTGCCACCAGCACACCGGGACTCAACACCGGGGAGCTGTTTTTT.

V usage is TRBV28 and J usage is TRBJ2-6; tentatively, D is TRBD2 (6 bases). The CDR3 is 17 residues long. Germline CDR1 MDHEN, CDR2 SYDVKM. V was trimmed by 0 bases and J by 4 bases, leaving 13 bases between them. In DNA form, the CDR3 reads TGTGCCAGCAGTTTATGGTCTGGCGGGGACGGGGCCAACGTCCTGACTTTC. This translates into CASSLWSGGDGANVLTF. The full variable domain, with the rest looked up from reference TRBV28 and TRBJ2-6, is DVKVTQSSRYLVKRTGEKVFLECVQDMDHENMFWYRQDPGLGLRLIYFSYDVKMKEKGDIPEGYSVSREKKERFSLILESASTNQTSMYLCASSLWSGGDGANVLTFGAGSRLTVL.

This rearrangement joins TRBV27 to TRBJ2-1, with 8 bases matching TRBD2. After removal of 0 bases from V and 8 bases from J, the junction contained 9 bases not matched to a gene. This CDR3 contains 16 residues. The germline V gene encodes CDR1 MNHEY and CDR2 SMNVEV (reference sequence). DNA of the CDR3: TGTGCCAGCAGTTTATCGGTAACCCCGGGAGGGGATGAGCAGTTCTTC. This encodes CASSLSVTPGGDEQFF.

The gene calls are TRBV7-2 and TRBJ1-5, with D possibly matching TRBD1 (5 bases). Between the trimmed V and J ends, which lost 1 base and 0 bases, there was a span of 16 bases. The CDR3 sequence is 18 residues long. Germline loops: CDR1 SGHTA, CDR2 FQGNSA. Here the CDR3 reads CASSLVLGPGNSNQPQHF. The CDR3 DNA follows: TGTGCCAGCAGCTTAGTATTGGGGCCTGGAAATAGCAATCAGCCCCAGCATTTT.

The CDR3 sequence: CASSSDIRYNEQFF. The CDR3 DNA follows: TGCGCCAGCAGCTCGGACATCCGTTACAATGAGCAGTTCTTC. The chain carries TRBV5-1 and TRBJ2-1; D possibly corresponds to TRBD1 (5 bases). CDR1 SGHRS and CDR2 YFSETQ come from the germline V gene. V was pared by 3 bases and J by 4 bases, with 11 bases between. This CDR3 comprises 14 residues.

The J gene is TRBJ1-2, the V gene TRBV6-5, with D possibly being TRBD1 (5 bases). Germline V lookup: CDR1 MNHEY, CDR2 SVGAGI. V lost 8 bases, J lost 4 bases, and 17 bases lay in between. The CDR3 has 14 residues. The CDR3 nucleotides are TGTGCCAGCTCTACGCTTCAGGGTTTCTATGGCTACACCTTC. Translation gives CASSTLQGFYGYTF.

The V call is TRBV18, the J call TRBJ1-4; 8 bases are a match to TRBD1. Germline V gives CDR1 KGHSH, CDR2 LQKENI. V lost 3 bases to trimming and J lost 6 bases; unmatched junction nucleotides: 6. This CDR3 region has 15 residues. This CDR3 reads CASSPFAGGDEKLFF. In nucleotides, the CDR3 is TGTGCCAGCTCACCTTTCGCAGGGGGCGATGAAAAACTGTTTTTT.

The chain carries TRBV9 and TRBJ2-5; possible D gene TRBD2, 7 bases. Near its end, the DNA agrees better with TRBJ2-7, so the J call may be wrong. There are 16 residues in the CDR3. Germline V lookup: CDR1 SGDLS, CDR2 YYNGEE. The CDR3 DNA sequence: TGTGCCAGCAGCGTAACGGGGGGCTTTGGACTCGACGAGCAGTACTTC. Translating it yields CASSVTGGFGLDEQYF.

The chain recombines TRBV25-1 with TRBJ2-5; no firm D call. Germline V CDR1 and CDR2: MGHDK, SYGVNS. With 6 bases removed from V and 5 bases from J, the gap between germline ends came to 10 bases. The length of the CDR3 is 12 residues. In nucleotides, the CDR3 is TGTGCCAGCAGACCCTCCGGGGAGACCCAGTACTTC. This codes for CASRPSGETQYF.

The genes are TRBV28 and TRBJ2-1; TRBD1 matches 8 bases. V gave up 3 bases and J gave up 3 bases; unmatched junction bases: 7. The CDR3 covers 16 residues. The germline V gene encodes CDR1 MDHEN and CDR2 SYDVKM. In nucleotides, the CDR3 is TGTGCCAGCAGTTTGATTGGACAGGGTGTCTACAATGAGCAGTTCTTC. It encodes CASSLIGQGVYNEQFF.

Of note for this clone: The junction differs from germline at one of its ends, possibly a read error. This chain links TRBV10-3 with TRBJ1-5, with unresolved D. The CDR3 contains 14 residues. Per the germline V gene, CDR1 is ENHRY and CDR2 is SYGVKD. The CDR3 DNA sequence: TGTGCCATCAGTGAAATGAATAGCAATCAGCCCCAACATTTT. This codes for CAISEMNSNQPQHF.

The chain employs TRBV5-4 and TRBJ2-7, with TRBD1 identical over 7 bases. Germline V gene sequence: CDR1 SGHNT, CDR2 YYREEE (reference sequence). CDR3 length: 14 residues. J gave up 3 bases and V 4 bases, and 7 bases lay outside the gene matches. The CDR3 nucleotides are TGTGCCAGCAGCGTGGGACAGAAACTCTACGAGCAGTACTTC. Its translation: CASSVGQKLYEQYF.

This chain joins TRBV11-2 and TRBJ2-7; a possible D gene is TRBD2 (6 bases). Germline assignment: CDR1 SGHAT and CDR2 FQNNGV. The CDR3 is made up of 16 amino acids. V shed 4 bases and J shed 3 bases, with 19 bases lying between them. The CDR3 sequence is CASSWTTSSGGYEQYF. The CDR3 DNA reads TGTGCCAGCAGCTGGACCACGAGTAGCGGAGGCTACGAGCAGTACTTC. Complete variable domain (other parts from reference TRBV11-2 and TRBJ2-7): EAGVAQSPRYKIIEKRQSVAFWCNPISGHATLYWYQQILGQGPKLLIQFQNNGVVDDSQLPKDRFSAERLKGVDSTLKIQPAKLEDSAVYLCASSWTTSSGGYEQYFGPGTRLTVT.

CDR3 bases: TGTGCCATCAGTGAGCTGGGACTGTTCACAGATACGCAGTATTTT. The encoded protein is CAISELGLFTDTQYF. The chain carries TRBV10-3 and TRBJ2-3; maybe TRBD2 (6 bases). Trimming took 2 bases from V and 2 from J, leaving 11 bases between them. This CDR3 comprises 15 residues. CDR1 ENHRY and CDR2 SYGVKD come from the germline V gene.

This clone was seen a single time. This chain connects TRBV7-8 to TRBJ2-3; the D is unclear. Germline CDR1 is SGHVS and CDR2 is FQNEAQ. The CDR3 runs to 12 residues. Trimming shortened V by 4 bases and J by 3 bases, and 5 bases separated the two germline ends. Written as DNA, the CDR3 is TGTGCCAGCAGCTCATTTACAGATACGCAGTATTTT. This gives the protein CASSSFTDTQYF.

This clone turned up a few times. The chain recombines TRBV5-6 with TRBJ2-4; D possibly corresponds to TRBD1 (6 bases). The V end lost 4 bases, the J end lost 0 bases, and 17 bases lay between the germline ends. The CDR3 extends over 17 amino acids. Germline lookup yields CDR1 SGHDT and CDR2 YYEEEE. DNA for the CDR3: TGTGCCAGCAGCCTTAATGGACAGCCTCTAGCCAAAAACATTCAGTACTTC. This sequence encodes CASSLNGQPLAKNIQYF.